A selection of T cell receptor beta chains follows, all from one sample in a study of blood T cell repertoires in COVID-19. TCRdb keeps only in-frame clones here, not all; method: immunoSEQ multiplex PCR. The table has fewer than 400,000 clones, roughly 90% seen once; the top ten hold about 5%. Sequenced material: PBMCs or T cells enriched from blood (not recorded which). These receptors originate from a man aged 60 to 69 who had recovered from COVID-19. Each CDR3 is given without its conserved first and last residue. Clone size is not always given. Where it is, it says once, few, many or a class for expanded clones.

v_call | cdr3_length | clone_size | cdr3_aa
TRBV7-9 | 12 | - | ASSPGTVFYGYT
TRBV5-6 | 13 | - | ASSFVALQNYEQY
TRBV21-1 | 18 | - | ASSKRAKWLAGERKETQY
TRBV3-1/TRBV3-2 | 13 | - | ASSQGWLAADTQY
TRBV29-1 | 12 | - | SVLLQGSSYEQY
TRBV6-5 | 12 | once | ASSYVRGSDTQY
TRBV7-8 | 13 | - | ASSLGVAGGREQY
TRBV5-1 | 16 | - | ASRVIQGTVGGANVLT
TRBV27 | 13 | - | ASSYGQGANEKLF
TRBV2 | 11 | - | ASRKQGTDTQY
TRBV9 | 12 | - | ASSDRLSNQPQH
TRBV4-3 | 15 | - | ASSQLSGRENTGELF
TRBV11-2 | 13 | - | ASSPGRGPGYGYT
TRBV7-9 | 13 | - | ASSLALSSGLEQY
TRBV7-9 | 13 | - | ASSLTANGRVEQY
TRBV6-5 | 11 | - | ASSSGSHREQF
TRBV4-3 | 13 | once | ASRHQGSISYGYT
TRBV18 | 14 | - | ASSPPGLRTYNEQF
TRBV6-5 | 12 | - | ASRTGISGNTIY
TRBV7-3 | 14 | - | ASSLELAGGNNEQF
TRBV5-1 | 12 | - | ASNFVSSYNEQF
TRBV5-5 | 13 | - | ASSLALMREIEQY
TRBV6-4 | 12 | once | ASSDNGEHNEQF
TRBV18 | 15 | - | ASSSVTGGARTYEQY
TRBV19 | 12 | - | ASRLSGTSGGYT
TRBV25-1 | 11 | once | ASSELTPPELF
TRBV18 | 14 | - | ASSPEGLAGGNEQF
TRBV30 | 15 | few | ALIPVGGAGAFGELF
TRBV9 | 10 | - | ASNQGAGGYT
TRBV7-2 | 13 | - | ASSIDGGANQPQH
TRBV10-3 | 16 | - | AISGGPQGDQDYQPQH
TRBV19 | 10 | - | ASSPGPQPQH
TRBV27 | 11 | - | ASSLRGPYEQY
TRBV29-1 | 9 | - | SAHLGGLRR
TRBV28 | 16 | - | ASSLSGTSGSRYNEQF
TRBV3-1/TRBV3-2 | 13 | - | ASSLFPGQMYEQY
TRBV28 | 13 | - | ASRKGGGSYNEQF